These 30 T cell receptor beta chains were sequenced from one sample in a study of control samples from healthy donors and cancer patients. Sequencing used immunoSEQ multiplex PCR; TCRdb keeps in-frame clones, though not all of them. The top ten clones hold 10% to 15% of a sample with 260,000 or so clones, around 79% of them seen once. Source material: PBMCs. The receptors here all came from a woman aged 55-69 years with lung cancer.

The chain employs TRBV28 and TRBJ1-5; TRBD1 aligns across 9 bases. The V gene's germline CDR1 is MDHEN and CDR2 SYDVKM. There are 16 residues in the CDR3. With V trimmed by 6 bases and J by 2 bases, 8 bases remained unmatched. The CDR3: CASSSSGQGGNQPQHF. For the CDR3, the DNA is TGTGCCAGCAGCTCCTCGGGACAGGGAGGCAATCAGCCCCAGCATTTT.

The chain combines TRBV29-1 with TRBJ1-1, with D uncertain. V lost 4 bases to trimming and J lost 4 bases, with 19 bases between them. The CDR3 spans 15 residues. The germline CDR1 and CDR2 sequences are SQVTM and ANQGSEA. The CDR3 here is CSVGVVRIQGTEAFF. Here the CDR3 DNA reads TGCAGCGTTGGGGTCGTCAGGATTCAAGGCACTGAAGCTTTCTTT.

The sample holds one count of this clone. CDR3 region: CASKPDRADNEKLFF. Written as DNA, the CDR3 is TGCGCCAGCAAGCCAGACAGGGCGGACAATGAAAAACTGTTTTTT. This chain connects TRBV5-1 to TRBJ1-4, with 7 nucleotides matching TRBD1. Germline V gene sequence: CDR1 SGHRS, CDR2 YFSETQ. Losses at the gene ends were 6 bases for V and 5 bases for J; bases not matched to a gene: 10. This CDR3 spans 15 amino acids.

This clone was found a few times. The rearrangement links TRBV2 to TRBJ1-3; D ambiguous. From germline, CDR1 is SNHLY and CDR2 FYNNEI. Between the trimmed V and J ends, which lost 8 bases and 0 bases, there was a span of 17 bases. This CDR3 region has 16 residues. The CDR3 region is CASRLVRYSSGNTIYF. In nucleotides, the CDR3 is TGTGCCAGCCGGTTGGTCCGCTATTCCTCTGGAAACACCATATATTTT. Full variable domain (remainder filled in from reference TRBV2 and TRBJ1-3): EPEVTQTPSHQVTQMGQEVILRCVPISNHLYFYWYRQILGQKVEFLVSFYNNEISEKSEIFDDQFSVERPDGSNFTLKIRSTKLEDSAMYFCASRLVRYSSGNTIYFGEGSWLTVV.

The chain is built from TRBV28 and TRBJ2-5; 12 bases agree with TRBD2. Losses at the gene ends were 7 bases for V and 5 bases for J; bases not matched to a gene: 11. CDR3 length equals 16 residues. CDR1 and CDR2 from the germline V gene are MDHEN and SYDVKM. The CDR3 nucleotides are TGTGCCAGCACCCAGGGACTAGCGGGTTCTGGTGAGACCCAGTACTTC. Translated, it gives CASTQGLAGSGETQYF.

The table lists this clone with a few counts. The gene calls are TRBV7-8 and TRBJ2-3; TRBD2 is a possible D gene (5 bases). Deletions cut 5 bases from V and 6 bases from J, with 12 bases between. Germline CDR1 SGHVS, CDR2 FQNEAQ. The CDR3 extends over 13 amino acids. CDR3 sequence reads: CASSPRSGDTQYF. CDR3 nucleotides: TGTGCCAGCAGCCCCCGGTCGGGGGATACGCAGTATTTT. Full variable domain (missing parts from reference TRBV7-8 and TRBJ2-3): GAGVSQSPRYKVAKRGQDVALRCDPISGHVSLFWYQQALGQGPEFLTYFQNEAQLDKSGLPSDRFFAERPEGSVSTLKIQRTQQEDSAVYLCASSPRSGDTQYFGPGTRLTVL.

The chain has TRBV6-1 and TRBJ1-2; 9 nucleotides align to TRBD1. Germline values: CDR1 MNHNS, CDR2 SASEGT. Unmatched junction bases numbered 8, after V lost 3 bases and J lost 6 bases. The CDR3 length is 15 residues. The CDR3 sequence is CASSESPQGADGYTF. CDR3 coding DNA: TGTGCCAGCAGTGAGTCCCCACAGGGGGCAGATGGCTACACCTTC.

This clone showed up just a few times. The rearrangement joins TRBV27 to TRBJ2-7; 7 positions agree with TRBD1. The germline V gene encodes CDR1 MNHEY and CDR2 SMNVEV (reference sequence). The CDR3 runs 15 residues. The V gene end was trimmed by 2 bases and the J gene end by 1 base; junction bases not matched to a gene: 5. CDR3 region: CASSLAWTGSYEQYF. In DNA form, the CDR3 reads TGTGCCAGCAGTTTAGCTTGGACAGGTTCCTACGAGCAGTACTTC.

V usage is TRBV19 and J usage is TRBJ2-1; TRBD1 is a possible D gene (7 bases). The germline CDR1 and CDR2 sequences are LNHDA and SQIVND (reference sequence). Trimming cost V 5 bases and J 10 bases, with 24 bases left between them. The CDR3 runs 16 residues. DNA for the CDR3: TGTGCCAGTAGTCCACCCGGAGGGCAGGGGGTCGGGGAGCAGTTCTTC. Residues: CASSPPGGQGVGEQFF.

The chain carries TRBV5-1 and TRBJ2-7; D possibly corresponds to TRBD1 (5 bases). The V and J ends lost 3 bases and 3 bases respectively, with 13 bases between them. The CDR3 consists of 14 residues. The germline V gene has CDR1 SGHRS and CDR2 YFSETQ. CDR3 in amino acids: CASSSTDTVYEQYF. In DNA, the CDR3 is TGCGCCAGCAGCTCGACAGACACTGTCTACGAGCAGTACTTC.

This chain connects TRBV3-1 (or the pseudogene TRBV3-2) to TRBJ1-1; the match to TRBD1 covers 7 bases. Unmatched junction bases numbered 6, after V lost 4 bases and J lost 1 base. Germline loops: CDR1 LGHDT, CDR2 YNNKEL (reference sequence). CDR3 length equals 15 residues. The CDR3 DNA reads TGTGCCAGCAGCCCGACAGGGCTTGAGAACACTGAAGCTTTCTTT. Translation: CASSPTGLENTEAFF.

J is TRBJ1-5 and V is TRBV3-1 (or the pseudogene TRBV3-2); 8 bases align to TRBD1. Germline V CDR1 and CDR2: LGHDT, YNNKEL (reference sequence). The ends lost 1 base at V and 4 bases at J; junction bases unmatched: 3. The CDR3 totals 15 residues. For the CDR3, the DNA is TGTGCCAGCAGCCAAGCAGGGGGCAGGAATCAGCCCCAGCATTTT. Protein: CASSQAGGRNQPQHF.

The chain combines TRBV4-1 with TRBJ2-5, with D maybe TRBD2 (7 bases). Per germline, CDR1 MGHRA and CDR2 YSYEKL. The V end was cut by 1 base, the J end by 5 bases, with 14 bases between. The CDR3 runs to 15 residues. The CDR3 DNA sequence: TGCGCCAGCAGCCAAGGCTGGGGGGGCGTTGAGACCCAGTACTTC. Amino acids: CASSQGWGGVETQYF.

A word on this clone: The identical CDR3 is also encoded by other nucleotide sequences in the sample. The chain couples TRBV5-1 to TRBJ2-5; D gene ambiguous. The germline V gene encodes CDR1 SGHRS and CDR2 YFSETQ. Between the trimmed V and J ends, which lost 0 bases and 5 bases, there was a span of 5 bases. This CDR3 has 12 amino acids. The CDR3 loop is CASSLVGETQYF. CDR3 DNA sequence: TGCGCCAGCAGCTTGGTAGGCGAGACCCAGTACTTC.

Of note for this clone: The germline gene is not matched at one end of the junction; a read error may be the cause. The V call is TRBV3-1 (or the pseudogene TRBV3-2), the J call TRBJ1-4; no clear D. This CDR3 is built from 12 residues. Per the germline V gene, CDR1 is LGHDT and CDR2 is YNNKEL (reference sequence). The CDR3 DNA follows: TGTGCCAGCAGTCAAGGGCAGGAAAAACTGTTTTTT. This encodes CASSQGQEKLFF.

As DNA, the CDR3 is TGCAGTGCTAGTCGTCTTCTAAACACTGAAGCTTTCTTT. This gives the protein CSASRLLNTEAFF. This chain connects TRBV20-1 to TRBJ1-1; the D is unclear. There are 13 residues in the CDR3. With 3 bases removed from V and 2 bases from J, the gap between germline ends came to 10 bases. Germline V CDR1 and CDR2: DFQATT, SNEGSKA (reference sequence).

This chain uses TRBV5-1 with TRBJ2-1, with TRBD2 matching 8 bases. Germline V lookup: CDR1 SGHRS, CDR2 YFSETQ. Unmatched junction bases numbered 10, after V lost 1 base and J lost 10 bases. The CDR3 length is 15 residues. The CDR3 coding sequence is TGCGCCAGCAGCTTGCAACGGGGGGGCCGGACCGAGCAGTTCTTC. Its translation: CASSLQRGGRTEQFF. Supplemented by reference TRBV5-1 and TRBJ2-1, the full variable domain reads KAGVTQTPRYLIKTRGQQVTLSCSPISGHRSVSWYQQTPGQGLQFLFEYFSETQRNKGNFPGRFSGRQFSNSRSEMNVSTLELGDSALYLCASSLQRGGRTEQFFGPGTRLTVL.

The chain joins TRBV5-1 to TRBJ2-1, with 10 bases aligning to TRBD2. This CDR3 contains 16 residues. V lost 3 bases, J lost 3 bases, and 6 bases stayed unmatched. Germline CDR1 SGHRS, CDR2 YFSETQ. Written as DNA, the CDR3 is TGCGCCAGCAGCTCGCGGACTAGCGGCTTCTACAATGAGCAGTTCTTC. Amino acid sequence: CASSSRTSGFYNEQFF.

The chain uses TRBV6-6 and TRBJ1-3; tentative D call: TRBD1 (5 bases). Trimming removed 7 bases at V and 4 bases at J, with 20 bases between. This CDR3 has 16 residues. CDR1 is MNHNY and CDR2 is SVGAGI in the germline V gene (reference sequence). The CDR3 reads CASNPPLGQGGNTIYF. In DNA form, the CDR3 reads TGTGCCAGCAACCCCCCGCTAGGGCAGGGAGGAAACACCATATATTTT.

The chain combines TRBV14 with TRBJ2-7; D not resolved. The V end was cut by 1 base, the J end by 3 bases, with 4 bases between. The CDR3 consists of 12 residues. Germline CDR1 and CDR2: SGHDN and FVKESK. The CDR3 DNA sequence: TGTGCCAGCAGCCAAGGGTACTACGAGCAGTACTTC. It yields the protein CASSQGYYEQYF. The full variable domain, completed using reference TRBV14 and TRBJ2-7, is EAGVTQFPSHSVIEKGQTVTLRCDPISGHDNLYWYRRVMGKEIKFLLHFVKESKQDESGMPNNRFLAERTGGTYSTLKVQPAELEDSGVYFCASSQGYYEQYFGPGTRLTVT.

The chain has TRBV28 and TRBJ2-1, with 12 bases that match TRBD1. The CDR3 extends over 15 amino acids. Germline V CDR1 and CDR2: MDHEN, SYDVKM. Trimming removed 3 bases from V and 9 bases from J; junction bases left unmatched: 6. The CDR3 here is CASSFRDRGHREQFF. The CDR3 nucleotides read TGTGCCAGCAGTTTCCGGGACAGGGGGCATCGTGAGCAGTTCTTC.

The V gene is TRBV28, the J gene TRBJ1-4; 12 nucleotides agree with TRBD1. Trimming removed 8 bases from V and 7 bases from J; junction bases left unmatched: 17. Germline V gives CDR1 MDHEN, CDR2 SYDVKM. The CDR3 is 18 residues long. The CDR3 is CASESPGQGARKGEKLFF. The CDR3 nucleotides read TGTGCCAGCGAGAGTCCGGGACAGGGGGCGAGGAAGGGTGAAAAACTGTTTTTT.

This sequence joins TRBV5-6 and TRBJ1-4; D possibly corresponds to TRBD1 (5 bases). The CDR3 covers 15 residues. Trimming removed 4 bases from V and 12 bases from J, with 22 bases in between. Germline V CDR1 and CDR2: SGHDT, YYEEEE. The CDR3 sequence: CASSGRAQGGSELFF. The CDR3 DNA follows: TGTGCCAGCAGCGGGAGAGCGCAGGGAGGGTCTGAACTGTTTTTT.

The chain is built from TRBV7-9 and TRBJ1-3, with no clear D. The CDR3 has 15 amino acids. CDR1 SEHNR and CDR2 FQNEAQ come from the germline V gene (reference sequence). Deletions cut 5 bases from V and 0 bases from J, with 11 bases between. CDR3 DNA sequence: TGTGCCAGCAGCCCGGACGGAGACTCTGGAAACACCATATATTTT. It yields the protein CASSPDGDSGNTIYF.

The chain joins TRBV19 to TRBJ2-7, with D possibly called TRBD1 or TRBD2 (6 bases each). The CDR3 sequence is 13 residues long. Germline V gene lookup returns CDR1 LNHDA and CDR2 SQIVND (reference sequence). V gave up 5 bases and J gave up 5 bases, with 13 bases separating them. The CDR3 spells CASSSWGAHEQYF. The CDR3, as DNA: TGTGCCAGTAGTTCCTGGGGGGCCCACGAGCAGTACTTC. The variable domain in full, with the rest retrieved from reference TRBV19 and TRBJ2-7, is DGGITQSPKYLFRKEGQNVTLSCEQNLNHDAMYWYRQDPGQGLRLIYYSQIVNDFQKGDIAEGYSVSREKKESFPLTVTSAQKNPTAFYLCASSSWGAHEQYFGPGTRLTVT.

This clone was found a few times. At the DNA level, this CDR3 is encoded by other sequences in the same sample as well. This chain joins TRBV5-5 and TRBJ1-1; D not resolved. This CDR3 has 15 amino acids. From germline, CDR1 is SGHKS and CDR2 YYEKEE (reference sequence). V gave up 2 bases and J gave up 5 bases, with 16 bases separating them. CDR3 residues: CASSFSSSGGTEAFF. CDR3 nucleotides: TGTGCCAGCAGCTTTTCTTCGTCGGGAGGGACTGAAGCTTTCTTT.

V gene TRBV10-1 combines with J gene TRBJ1-5; weak D call: TRBD1 (6 bases). CDR1 and CDR2 (germline): WNHNN, SYGVQD (reference sequence). CDR3 length: 18 residues. Trimming pared 1 base from V and 1 base from J, leaving 17 bases between. CDR3 DNA: TGCGCCAGCAGTGAGTATATGGGGGCATGGGTGAGCAATCAGCCCCAGCATTTT. This translates into CASSEYMGAWVSNQPQHF.

The chain is built from TRBV30 and TRBJ2-2; D is ambiguous. V shed 0 bases and J shed 6 bases, with 14 bases lying between them. Germline lookup yields CDR1 GTSNPN and CDR2 SVGIG (reference sequence). This CDR3 spans 15 amino acids. The CDR3 here is CAWSVIGWMAGELFF. For the CDR3, the DNA is TGTGCCTGGAGTGTTATCGGTTGGATGGCCGGGGAGCTGTTTTTT.

The rearrangement links TRBV6-5 to TRBJ1-6; 8 nucleotides align to TRBD1. The CDR3 has 13 residues. Germline CDR1 and CDR2: MNHEY and SVGAGI. J lost 7 bases, V lost 11 bases, and 7 bases had no gene match. The CDR3 loop is CASRTGPNSPLHF. The CDR3 DNA reads TGTGCCTCTCGGACAGGGCCAAATTCACCCCTCCACTTT.

The chain recombines TRBV3-1 (or the pseudogene TRBV3-2) with TRBJ2-3; 12 nucleotides line up with TRBD1. CDR3 length: 17 amino acids. With 5 bases clipped from V and 1 base from J, the junction kept 7 bases outside the gene matches. Germline CDR1 reads LGHDT; CDR2 reads YNNKEL (reference sequence). The chain's CDR3 is CASSSGTGGFGTDTQYF. For the CDR3, the DNA is TGTGCCAGCAGCTCCGGGACAGGGGGCTTTGGCACAGATACGCAGTATTTT.